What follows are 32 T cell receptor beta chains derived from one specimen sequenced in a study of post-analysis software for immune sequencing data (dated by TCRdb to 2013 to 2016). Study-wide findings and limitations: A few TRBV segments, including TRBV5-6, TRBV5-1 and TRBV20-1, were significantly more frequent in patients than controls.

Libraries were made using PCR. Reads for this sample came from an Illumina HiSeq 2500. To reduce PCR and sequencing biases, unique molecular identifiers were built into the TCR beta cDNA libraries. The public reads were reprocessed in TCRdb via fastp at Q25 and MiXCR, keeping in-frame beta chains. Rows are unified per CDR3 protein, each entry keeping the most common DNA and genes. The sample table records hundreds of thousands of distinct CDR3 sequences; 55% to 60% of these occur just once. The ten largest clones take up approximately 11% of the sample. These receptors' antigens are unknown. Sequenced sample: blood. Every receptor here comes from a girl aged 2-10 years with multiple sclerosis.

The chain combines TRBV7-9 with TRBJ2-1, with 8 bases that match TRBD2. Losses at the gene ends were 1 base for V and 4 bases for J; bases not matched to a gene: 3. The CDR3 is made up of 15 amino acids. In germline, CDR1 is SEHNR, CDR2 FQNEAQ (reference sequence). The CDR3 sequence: CASSLVTSGYNEQFF. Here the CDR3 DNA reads TGTGCCAGCAGCTTAGTAACTAGCGGTTACAATGAGCAGTTCTTC.

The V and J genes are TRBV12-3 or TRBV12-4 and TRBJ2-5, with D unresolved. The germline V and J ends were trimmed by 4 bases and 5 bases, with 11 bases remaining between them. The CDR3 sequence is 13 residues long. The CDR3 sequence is CASSSPVGETQYF. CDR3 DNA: TGTGCCAGCAGTTCCCCTGTGGGGGAGACCCAGTACTTC.

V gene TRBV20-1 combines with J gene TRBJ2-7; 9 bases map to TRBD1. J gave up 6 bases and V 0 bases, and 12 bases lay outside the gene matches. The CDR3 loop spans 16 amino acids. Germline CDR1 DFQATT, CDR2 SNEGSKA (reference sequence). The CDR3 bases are TGCAGTGCTAGAGATTTAGTCGGGACAGGGCTTCGCGAGCAGTACTTC. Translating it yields CSARDLVGTGLREQYF.

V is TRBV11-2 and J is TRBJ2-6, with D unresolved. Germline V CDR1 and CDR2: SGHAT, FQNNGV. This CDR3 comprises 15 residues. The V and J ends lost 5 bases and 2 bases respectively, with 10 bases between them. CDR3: CASSQSWAGANVLTF. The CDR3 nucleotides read TGTGCCAGCAGCCAGAGTTGGGCTGGGGCCAACGTCCTGACTTTC.

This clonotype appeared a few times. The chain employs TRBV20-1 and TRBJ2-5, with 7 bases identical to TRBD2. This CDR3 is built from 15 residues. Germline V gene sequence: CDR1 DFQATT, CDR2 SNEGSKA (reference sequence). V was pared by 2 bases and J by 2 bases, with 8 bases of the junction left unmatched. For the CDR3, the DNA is TGCAGTGCTAGATTAAAGCGGGGCCGACAAGAGACCCAGTACTTC. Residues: CSARLKRGRQETQYF.

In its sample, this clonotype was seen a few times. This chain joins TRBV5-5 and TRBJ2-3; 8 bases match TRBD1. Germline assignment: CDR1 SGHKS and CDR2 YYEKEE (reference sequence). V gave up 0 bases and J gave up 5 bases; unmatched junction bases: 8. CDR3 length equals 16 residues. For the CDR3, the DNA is TGTGCCAGCAGCTTGGGCTGGACAGGGCAAGGAGATACGCAGTATTTT. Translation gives CASSLGWTGQGDTQYF. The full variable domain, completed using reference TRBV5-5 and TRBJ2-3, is DAGVTQSPTHLIKTRGQQVTLRCSPISGHKSVSWYQQVLGQGPQFIFQYYEKEERGRGNFPDRFSARQFPNYSSELNVNALLLGDSALYLCASSLGWTGQGDTQYFGPGTRLTVL.

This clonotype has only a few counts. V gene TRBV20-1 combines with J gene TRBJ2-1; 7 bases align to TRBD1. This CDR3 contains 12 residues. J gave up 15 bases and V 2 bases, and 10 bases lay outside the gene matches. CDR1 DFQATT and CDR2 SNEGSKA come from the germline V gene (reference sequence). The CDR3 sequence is CSARRQGSGWFF. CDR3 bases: TGCAGTGCTAGAAGACAGGGTTCAGGGTGGTTCTTC.

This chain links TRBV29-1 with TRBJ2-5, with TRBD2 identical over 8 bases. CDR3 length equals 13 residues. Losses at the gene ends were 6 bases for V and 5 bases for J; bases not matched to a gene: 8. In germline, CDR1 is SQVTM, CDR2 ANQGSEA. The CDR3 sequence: CSVREGGAETQYF. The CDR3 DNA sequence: TGCAGCGTCCGGGAGGGGGGCGCGGAGACCCAGTACTTC.

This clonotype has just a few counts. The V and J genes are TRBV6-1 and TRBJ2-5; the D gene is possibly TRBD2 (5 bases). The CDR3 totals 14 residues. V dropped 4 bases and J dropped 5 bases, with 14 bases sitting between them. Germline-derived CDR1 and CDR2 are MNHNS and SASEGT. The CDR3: CASSASGEGETQYF. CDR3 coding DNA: TGTGCCAGCAGTGCGAGCGGCGAAGGGGAGACCCAGTACTTC.

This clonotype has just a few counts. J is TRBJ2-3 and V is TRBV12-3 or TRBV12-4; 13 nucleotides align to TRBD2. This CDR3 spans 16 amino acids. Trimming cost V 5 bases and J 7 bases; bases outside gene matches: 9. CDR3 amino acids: CASSPGLAGEPHTQYF. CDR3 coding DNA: TGTGCCAGCAGTCCCGGACTAGCGGGAGAACCCCATACGCAGTATTTT.

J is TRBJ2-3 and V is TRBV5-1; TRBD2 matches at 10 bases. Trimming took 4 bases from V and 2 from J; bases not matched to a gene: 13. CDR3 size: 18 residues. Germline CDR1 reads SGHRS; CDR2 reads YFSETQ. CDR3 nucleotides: TGCGCCAGCAGCCAGGACCTCATAGCGGGGGGTGACACAGATACGCAGTATTTT. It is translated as CASSQDLIAGGDTDTQYF.

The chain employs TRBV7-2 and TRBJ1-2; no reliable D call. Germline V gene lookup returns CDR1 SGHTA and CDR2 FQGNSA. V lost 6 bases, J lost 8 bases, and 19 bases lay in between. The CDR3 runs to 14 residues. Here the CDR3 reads CASSSYAPYQGYTF. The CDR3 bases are TGTGCCAGCAGTTCCTATGCGCCCTATCAGGGCTACACCTTC.

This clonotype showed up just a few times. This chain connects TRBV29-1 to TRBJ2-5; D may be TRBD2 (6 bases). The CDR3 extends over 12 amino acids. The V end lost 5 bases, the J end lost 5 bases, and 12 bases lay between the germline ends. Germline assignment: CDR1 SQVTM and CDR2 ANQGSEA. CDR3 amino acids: CSVRTAGETQYF. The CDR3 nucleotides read TGCAGCGTTAGGACTGCGGGGGAGACCCAGTACTTC.

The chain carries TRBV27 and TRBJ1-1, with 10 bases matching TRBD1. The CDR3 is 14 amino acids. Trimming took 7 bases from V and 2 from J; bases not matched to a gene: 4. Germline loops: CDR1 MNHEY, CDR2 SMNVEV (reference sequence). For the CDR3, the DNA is TGTGCCAGCATTCGACAGGGGGCAAACACTGAAGCTTTCTTT. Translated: CASIRQGANTEAFF.

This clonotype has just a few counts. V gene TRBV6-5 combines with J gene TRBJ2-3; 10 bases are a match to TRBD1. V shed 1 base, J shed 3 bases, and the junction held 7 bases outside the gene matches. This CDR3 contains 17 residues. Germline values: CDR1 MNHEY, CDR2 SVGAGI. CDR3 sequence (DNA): TGTGCCAGCAGTTACTATGTGGGACAGGGGAAGACAGATACGCAGTATTTT. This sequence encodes CASSYYVGQGKTDTQYF.

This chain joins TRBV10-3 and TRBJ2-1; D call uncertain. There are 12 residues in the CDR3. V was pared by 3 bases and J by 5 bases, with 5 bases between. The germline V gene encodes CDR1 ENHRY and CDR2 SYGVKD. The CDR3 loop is CAISDTHNEQFF. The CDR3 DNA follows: TGTGCCATCAGTGACACCCACAATGAGCAGTTCTTC.

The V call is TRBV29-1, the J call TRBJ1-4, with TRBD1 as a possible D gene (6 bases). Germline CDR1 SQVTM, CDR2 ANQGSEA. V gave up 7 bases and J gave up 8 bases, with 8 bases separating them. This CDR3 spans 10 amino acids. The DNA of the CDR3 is TGCAGCGCCGGGACAGAAAAACTGTTTTTT. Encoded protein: CSAGTEKLFF.

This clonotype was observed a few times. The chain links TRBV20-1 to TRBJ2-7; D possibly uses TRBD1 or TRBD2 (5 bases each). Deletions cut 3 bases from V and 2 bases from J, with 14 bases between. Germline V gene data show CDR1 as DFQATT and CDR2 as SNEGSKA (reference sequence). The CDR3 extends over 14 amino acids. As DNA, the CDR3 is TGCAGTGCTAGGGGGCTAGCTACAACCTACGAGCAGTACTTC. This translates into CSARGLATTYEQYF.

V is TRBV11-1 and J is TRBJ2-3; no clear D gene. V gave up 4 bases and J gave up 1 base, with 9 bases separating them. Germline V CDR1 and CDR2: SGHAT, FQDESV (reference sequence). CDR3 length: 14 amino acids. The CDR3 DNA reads TGTGCCAGCAGCTCGGTGTGGGGCACAGATACGCAGTATTTT. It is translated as CASSSVWGTDTQYF.

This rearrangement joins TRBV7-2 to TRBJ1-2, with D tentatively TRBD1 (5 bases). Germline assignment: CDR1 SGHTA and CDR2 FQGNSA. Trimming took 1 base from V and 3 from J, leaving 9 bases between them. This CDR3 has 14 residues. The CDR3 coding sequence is TGTGCCAGCAGCTTAGGTGTCAGGGACTATGGCTACACCTTC. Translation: CASSLGVRDYGYTF. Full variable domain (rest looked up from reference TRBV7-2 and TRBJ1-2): GAGVSQSPSNKVTEKGKDVELRCDPISGHTALYWYRQSLGQGLEFLIYFQGNSAPDKSGLPSDRFSAERTGGSVSTLTIQRTQQEDSAVYLCASSLGVRDYGYTFGSGTRLTVV.

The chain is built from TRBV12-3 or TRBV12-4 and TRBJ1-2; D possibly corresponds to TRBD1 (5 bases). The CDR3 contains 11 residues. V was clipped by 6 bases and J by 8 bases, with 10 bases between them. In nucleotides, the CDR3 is TGTGCCAGCAGCTACAGACAGGGCTACACCTTC. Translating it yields CASSYRQGYTF.

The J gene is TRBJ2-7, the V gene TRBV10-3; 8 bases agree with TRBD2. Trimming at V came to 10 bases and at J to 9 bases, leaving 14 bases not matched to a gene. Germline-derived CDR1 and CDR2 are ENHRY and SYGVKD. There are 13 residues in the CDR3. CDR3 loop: CATLAGSTSVQYF. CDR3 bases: TGTGCCACCCTAGCGGGCTCCACTAGCGTGCAGTACTTC.

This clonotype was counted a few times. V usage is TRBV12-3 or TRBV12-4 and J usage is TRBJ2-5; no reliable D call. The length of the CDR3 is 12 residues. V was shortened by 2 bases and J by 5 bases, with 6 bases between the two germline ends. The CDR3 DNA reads TGTGCCAGCAGTTTACAGGCGGAGACCCAGTACTTC. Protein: CASSLQAETQYF.

The CDR3 is CASSQDPQNSSGEKLFF. In DNA form, the CDR3 reads TGCGCCAGCAGCCAAGATCCGCAAAACAGCTCCGGGGAAAAACTGTTTTTT. The gene calls are TRBV4-1 and TRBJ1-4; D unclear. Trimming stripped 0 bases from V and 8 bases from J, with 19 bases between. The CDR3 runs to 17 residues. From germline, CDR1 is MGHRA and CDR2 YSYEKL.

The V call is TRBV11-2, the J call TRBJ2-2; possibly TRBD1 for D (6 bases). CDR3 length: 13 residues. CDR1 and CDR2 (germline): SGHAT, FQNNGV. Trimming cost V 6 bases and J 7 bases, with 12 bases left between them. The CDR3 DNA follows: TGTGCCAGCAGGGGGGCCCCAGGCGGGGAGCTGTTTTTT. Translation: CASRGAPGGELFF.

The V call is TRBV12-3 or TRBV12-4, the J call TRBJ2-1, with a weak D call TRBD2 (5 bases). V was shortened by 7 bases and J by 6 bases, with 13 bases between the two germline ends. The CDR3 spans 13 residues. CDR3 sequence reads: CASTSGLSNEQFF. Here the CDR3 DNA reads TGTGCCAGCACCTCTGGACTGTCCAATGAGCAGTTCTTC.

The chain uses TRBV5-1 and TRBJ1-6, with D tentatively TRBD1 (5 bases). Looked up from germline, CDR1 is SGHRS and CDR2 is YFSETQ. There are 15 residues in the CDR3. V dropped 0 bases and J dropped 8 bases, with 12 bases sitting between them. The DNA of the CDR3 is TGCGCCAGCAGCTTGGGAGAGGGACGTGATTCACCCCTCCACTTT. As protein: CASSLGEGRDSPLHF.

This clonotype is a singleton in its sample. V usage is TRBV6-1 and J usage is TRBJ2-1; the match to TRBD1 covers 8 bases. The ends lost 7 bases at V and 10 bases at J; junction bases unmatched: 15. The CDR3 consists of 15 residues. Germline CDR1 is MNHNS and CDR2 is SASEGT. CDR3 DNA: TGTGCCAGCATCGTGGACAGGGCGAGTCTTTGGGAGCAGTTCTTC. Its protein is CASIVDRASLWEQFF.

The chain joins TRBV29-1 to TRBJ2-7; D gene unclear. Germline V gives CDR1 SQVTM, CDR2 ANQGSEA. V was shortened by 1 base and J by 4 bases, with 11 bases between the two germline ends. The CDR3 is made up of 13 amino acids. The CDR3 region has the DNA TGCAGCGTTGAAGCCGTAGGATCTTACGAGCAGTACTTC. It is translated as CSVEAVGSYEQYF.

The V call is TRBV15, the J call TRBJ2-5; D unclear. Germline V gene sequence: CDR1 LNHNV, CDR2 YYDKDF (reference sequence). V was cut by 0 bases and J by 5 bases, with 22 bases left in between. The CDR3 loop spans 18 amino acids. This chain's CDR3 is CATSRDGWVDGWGETQYF. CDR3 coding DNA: TGTGCCACCAGCAGAGATGGATGGGTGGACGGCTGGGGTGAGACCCAGTACTTC. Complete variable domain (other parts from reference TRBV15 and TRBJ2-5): DAMVIQNPRYQVTQFGKPVTLSCSQTLNHNVMYWYQQKSSQAPKLLFHYYDKDFNNEADTPDNFQSRRPNTSFCFLDIRSPGLGDTAMYLCATSRDGWVDGWGETQYFGPGTRLLVL.

The CDR3 sequence: CASEVDDPSGANVLTF. The CDR3 DNA follows: TGTGCCAGCGAAGTTGACGATCCCTCTGGGGCCAACGTCCTGACTTTC. V is TRBV2 and J is TRBJ2-6; D is ambiguous. Trimming stripped 8 bases from V and 0 bases from J, with 14 bases between. The CDR3 has 16 residues. The V gene's germline CDR1 is SNHLY and CDR2 FYNNEI. The complete variable domain, with remaining parts taken from reference TRBV2 and TRBJ2-6, reads EPEVTQTPSHQVTQMGQEVILRCVPISNHLYFYWYRQILGQKVEFLVSFYNNEISEKSEIFDDQFSVERPDGSNFTLKIRSTKLEDSAMYFCASEVDDPSGANVLTFGAGSRLTVL.

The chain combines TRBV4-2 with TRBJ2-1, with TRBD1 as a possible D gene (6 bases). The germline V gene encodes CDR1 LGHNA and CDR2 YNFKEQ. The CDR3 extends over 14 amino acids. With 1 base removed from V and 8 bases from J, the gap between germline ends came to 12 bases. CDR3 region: CASSQGPGADEQFF. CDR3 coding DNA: TGTGCCAGCAGCCAAGGCCCAGGGGCAGATGAGCAGTTCTTC.